Below, 2 T cell receptor beta chains from the same sample are listed, as sequenced in a study of cytomegalovirus exposure and HLA in healthy donors. PCR involved 60 Vbeta and 13 Jbeta primers. The method was immunoSEQ multiplex PCR; TCRdb's version includes in-frame clones alone and lacks a portion of them. The sample has 80,000 to 95,000 clones, 70% to 80% seen once. The sequencing sample was made of PBMCs. These receptors all come from a woman in her 40s in good health and CMV-seropositive.

CDR3 in DNA: TGTGCCAGCAGCTACCGACAACAGAACACTGAAGCTTTCTTT. This gives the protein CASSYRQQNTEAFF. V usage is TRBV5-8 and J usage is TRBJ1-1; unclear D gene. CDR3 length: 14 amino acids. In germline, CDR1 is SGHTS, CDR2 YDEGEE. Trimming pared 3 bases from V and 1 base from J, leaving 10 bases between.

This clone was observed a handful of times. The DNA for the CDR3 is TGTGCCAGCAGCCCCGGCGGAGTCACTGAAGCTTTCTTT. It codes for CASSPGGVTEAFF. The rearrangement uses TRBV7-3 and TRBJ1-1, with unresolved D. V lost 5 bases, J lost 4 bases, and 11 bases lay in between. The CDR3 is 13 amino acids. The germline gives CDR1 SGHTA, CDR2 FQGTGA.